Below are 29 T cell receptor beta chains sequenced from a single sample in a study of CD8 T cells in Susac syndrome. The RNA, about 0.5 to 1 ug, was put through reverse transcription using random hexamers. TCRdb redid the calling of the immunoSEQ multiplex PCR reads with MiXCR, one entry per CDR3 protein. Among about 300,000 distinct CDR3 sequences, roughly 90% were seen once, and the ten largest hold under 0.2%. The sequenced material came from CD8+ T cells from PBMCs. Receptors were obtained from a human donor with multiple sclerosis.

This chain links TRBV2 with TRBJ2-1; 10 bases align to TRBD2. There are 16 residues in the CDR3. From germline, CDR1 is SNHLY and CDR2 FYNNEI. Trimming removed 3 bases from V and 8 bases from J; junction bases left unmatched: 10. The CDR3: CASSDPQRGGLDEQFF. Written as DNA, the CDR3 is TGTGCCAGCAGTGATCCTCAGCGGGGGGGCCTTGATGAGCAGTTCTTC.

This sequence joins TRBV7-8 and TRBJ2-3, with 9 bases that match TRBD2. Germline CDR1 reads SGHVS; CDR2 reads FQNEAQ. V lost 3 bases, J lost 1 base, and 5 bases stayed unmatched. The CDR3 contains 16 residues. CDR3 region: CASSLVAGGRTDTQYF. CDR3 DNA sequence: TGTGCCAGCAGCTTGGTGGCGGGAGGGCGCACAGATACGCAGTATTTT.

V usage is TRBV30 and J usage is TRBJ2-2; the D gene is possibly TRBD2 (5 bases). Germline loops: CDR1 GTSNPN, CDR2 SVGIG (reference sequence). V lost 2 bases to trimming and J lost 7 bases, with 14 bases between them. The CDR3 loop spans 14 amino acids. The CDR3 loop reads CAWSSGVGGGELFF. For the CDR3, the DNA is TGTGCCTGGAGTTCCGGGGTCGGAGGCGGGGAGCTGTTTTTT.

This rearrangement joins TRBV7-9 to TRBJ2-3; D possibly matches TRBD1 or TRBD2 (5 bases each). This CDR3 has 14 amino acids. The V gene lost 5 bases and the J gene lost 8 bases, with 17 bases spanning the gap. Germline-derived CDR1 and CDR2 are SEHNR and FQNEAQ (reference sequence). CDR3 sequence (DNA): TGTGCCAGCAGCGGATCCGGGACCCTGGCTACGCAGTATTTT. Translation: CASSGSGTLATQYF.

V usage is TRBV3-1 and J usage is TRBJ2-7; 10 nucleotides line up with TRBD2. The germline gives CDR1 LGHDT, CDR2 YNNKEL (reference sequence). The CDR3 extends over 15 amino acids. V lost 6 bases, J lost 0 bases, and 5 bases stayed unmatched. The chain's CDR3 is CASSPGLAASYEQYF. CDR3 sequence (DNA): TGTGCCAGCAGTCCAGGACTAGCGGCCTCCTACGAGCAGTACTTC.

The chain joins TRBV19 to TRBJ2-1; 11 bases are shared with TRBD1. Per the germline V gene, CDR1 is LNHDA and CDR2 is SQIVND (reference sequence). J lost 5 bases, V lost 9 bases, and 18 bases had no gene match. The CDR3 loop spans 18 amino acids. The CDR3 here is CASWGTGGAMGKNNEQFF. As DNA, the CDR3 is TGTGCCAGCTGGGGGACAGGGGGGGCCATGGGTAAGAACAATGAGCAGTTCTTC.

This rearrangement joins TRBV19 to TRBJ1-2, with D possibly being TRBD1 (5 bases). The V and J ends lost 7 bases and 0 bases respectively, with 9 bases between them. CDR3 length equals 13 residues. CDR1 is LNHDA and CDR2 is SQIVND in the germline V gene (reference sequence). CDR3 protein: CASNHRTNYGYTF. CDR3 DNA sequence: TGTGCCAGTAATCACAGGACTAACTATGGCTACACCTTC. The variable domain in full, with the rest retrieved from reference TRBV19 and TRBJ1-2, is DGGITQSPKYLFRKEGQNVTLSCEQNLNHDAMYWYRQDPGQGLRLIYYSQIVNDFQKGDIAEGYSVSREKKESFPLTVTSAQKNPTAFYLCASNHRTNYGYTFGSGTRLTVV.

The genes are TRBV9 and TRBJ2-3; D is perhaps TRBD2 (5 bases). The CDR3 loop spans 15 amino acids. V lost 0 bases and J lost 1, with 9 bases in between. The germline V gene has CDR1 SGDLS and CDR2 YYNGEE. CDR3 nucleotides: TGTGCCAGCAGCGTAGTTGGTAGCGGCACAGATACGCAGTATTTT. Protein product: CASSVVGSGTDTQYF.

Here the CDR3 DNA reads TGTGCCTGGAGTGGTTTGTCTACGAGTGAAAAACTGTTTTTT. This translates into CAWSGLSTSEKLFF. The rearrangement links TRBV30 to TRBJ1-4; D gene ambiguous. This CDR3 comprises 14 residues. Per the germline V gene, CDR1 is GTSNPN and CDR2 is SVGIG (reference sequence). V lost 1 base and J lost 7, with 13 bases in between.

The V and J genes are TRBV7-6 and TRBJ1-1; D call uncertain. Trimming took off 2 bases at V and 4 bases at J, with 8 bases between the two ends. Germline CDR1 SGHVS, CDR2 FNYEAQ. The CDR3 is 13 residues long. The CDR3 DNA reads TGTGCCAGCAGCTTACGGCCCGGCACTGAAGCTTTCTTT. This sequence encodes CASSLRPGTEAFF. Full variable domain (rest looked up from reference TRBV7-6 and TRBJ1-1): GAGVSQSPRYKVTKRGQDVALRCDPISGHVSLYWYRQALGQGPEFLTYFNYEAQQDKSGLPNDRFSAERPEGSISTLTIQRTEQRDSAMYRCASSLRPGTEAFFGQGTRLTVV.

The chain uses TRBV6-2 or TRBV6-3 and TRBJ2-3; 8 bases map to TRBD1. The germline gives CDR1 MNHEY, CDR2 SVGEGT. The trim removed 2 bases at V and 2 bases at J, leaving 6 bases unmatched. CDR3 length: 16 residues. The CDR3 DNA follows: TGTGCCAGCAGTTACCTCAGGGGGCAAGACACAGATACGCAGTATTTT. It is translated as CASSYLRGQDTDTQYF.

The rearrangement links TRBV28 to TRBJ1-5; a possible D gene is TRBD1 (5 bases). The CDR3 covers 15 residues. Trimming cost V 3 bases and J 4 bases, with 13 bases left between them. CDR1 MDHEN and CDR2 SYDVKM come from the germline V gene. The CDR3 DNA reads TGTGCCAGCAGTTTCTTCCGGGACTTAAATCAGCCCCAGCATTTT. Translated, it gives CASSFFRDLNQPQHF.

The genes are TRBV5-1 and TRBJ2-7; D perhaps matches TRBD2 (6 bases). V gave up 4 bases and J gave up 3 bases, with 11 bases separating them. This CDR3 region has 13 residues. The V gene's germline CDR1 is SGHRS and CDR2 YFSETQ. CDR3 coding DNA: TGCGCCAGCAGCCGGGAGAATAGCTACGAGCAGTACTTC. Its translation: CASSRENSYEQYF. The variable domain in full, with the rest retrieved from reference TRBV5-1 and TRBJ2-7, is KAGVTQTPRYLIKTRGQQVTLSCSPISGHRSVSWYQQTPGQGLQFLFEYFSETQRNKGNFPGRFSGRQFSNSRSEMNVSTLELGDSALYLCASSRENSYEQYFGPGTRLTVT.

The chain has TRBV28 and TRBJ2-5; 11 bases fit TRBD1. The CDR3 has 14 amino acids. Germline loops: CDR1 MDHEN, CDR2 SYDVKM. J was trimmed by 4 bases and V by 6 bases; bases with no gene match: 4. The CDR3 DNA reads as TGTGCCAGCAGGGTGGACAGGGGGCTAGAGACCCAGTACTTC. Translating it yields CASRVDRGLETQYF.

The chain has TRBV20-1 and TRBJ1-1; the D gene is possibly TRBD1 (5 bases). This CDR3 region has 13 residues. V gave up 4 bases and J gave up 3 bases, with 12 bases separating them. Germline CDR1 DFQATT, CDR2 SNEGSKA (reference sequence). This chain's CDR3 is CSAKRGWDTEAFF. The DNA for the CDR3 is TGCAGTGCTAAGAGGGGATGGGACACTGAAGCTTTCTTT.

The CDR3 DNA follows: TGTGCCAGCAGACCCCGGACAGGGGAAGCCCCCACCGGGGAGCTGTTTTTT. Translation gives CASRPRTGEAPTGELFF. The V gene is TRBV7-8, the J gene TRBJ2-2; TRBD1 agrees at 9 bases. Germline V lookup: CDR1 SGHVS, CDR2 FQNEAQ. The CDR3 runs 17 residues. After removal of 6 bases from V and 4 bases from J, the junction contained 12 bases not matched to a gene.

This chain connects TRBV28 to TRBJ2-6; no definite D call. Germline CDR1 MDHEN, CDR2 SYDVKM. V lost 6 bases and J lost 0, with 12 bases in between. This CDR3 region has 16 residues. Written as DNA, the CDR3 is TGTGCCAGCAGCGGTAATACAATCTCTGGGGCCAACGTCCTGACTTTC. It codes for CASSGNTISGANVLTF.

V is TRBV15 and J is TRBJ2-1; the D is unclear. CDR3 length: 15 amino acids. V lost 0 bases, J lost 4 bases, and 10 bases lay in between. Germline lookup yields CDR1 LNHNV and CDR2 YYDKDF (reference sequence). CDR3 nucleotides: TGTGCCACCAGCAGAGATAGGCTTTTATACAATGAGCAGTTCTTC. Its translation is CATSRDRLLYNEQFF.

The chain carries TRBV12-3 or TRBV12-4 and TRBJ1-4; D is unresolved. Between the trimmed V and J ends, which lost 5 bases and 8 bases, there was a span of 21 bases. The CDR3 is made up of 16 amino acids. CDR3 DNA: TGTGCCAGCAGTCCATATTTCGGGGATGAAGAGGAAAAACTGTTTTTT. Translating gives CASSPYFGDEEEKLFF.

The table lists this clonotype with a count of one. The chain recombines TRBV7-9 with TRBJ2-1; 8 nucleotides align to TRBD1. Germline V gene lookup returns CDR1 SEHNR and CDR2 FQNEAQ (reference sequence). After removal of 1 base from V and 3 bases from J, the junction contained 8 bases not matched to a gene. The CDR3 spans 17 residues. CDR3 DNA sequence: TGTGCCAGCAGCTTAGGAATTCTAGGGACAGGCTACAATGAGCAGTTCTTC. Residues: CASSLGILGTGYNEQFF.

The CDR3 protein is CASSPPGGGGGNIQYF. The CDR3 nucleotides are TGTGCCAGCAGCCCACCAGGGGGCGGAGGGGGAAACATTCAGTACTTC. V gene TRBV7-2 combines with J gene TRBJ2-4; 8 positions agree with TRBD1. In germline, CDR1 is SGHTA, CDR2 FQGNSA. Trimming cost V 5 bases and J 6 bases; bases outside gene matches: 12. The CDR3 sequence is 16 residues long.

V is TRBV15 and J is TRBJ2-7, with D unclear. CDR3 length: 12 residues. V was pared by 3 bases and J by 3 bases, with 6 bases between. CDR1 is LNHNV, CDR2 YYDKDF, per germline (reference sequence). In DNA form, the CDR3 reads TGTGCCACCAGCAGTCCGGGCTACGAGCAGTACTTC. It codes for CATSSPGYEQYF.

V and J are TRBV7-8 and TRBJ2-3; 7 nucleotides align to TRBD2. The CDR3 is 15 residues long. Looked up from germline, CDR1 is SGHVS and CDR2 is FQNEAQ. V was pared by 2 bases and J by 4 bases, with 6 bases of the junction left unmatched. The CDR3 spells CASSLLPGGSDTQYF. Written as DNA, the CDR3 is TGTGCCAGCAGCTTACTACCGGGGGGTTCAGATACGCAGTATTTT. The whole variable domain, remainder taken from reference TRBV7-8 and TRBJ2-3, is GAGVSQSPRYKVAKRGQDVALRCDPISGHVSLFWYQQALGQGPEFLTYFQNEAQLDKSGLPSDRFFAERPEGSVSTLKIQRTQQEDSAVYLCASSLLPGGSDTQYFGPGTRLTVL.

V and J are TRBV7-3 and TRBJ2-7; D call uncertain. CDR3 length: 13 residues. In germline, CDR1 is SGHTA, CDR2 FQGTGA. V shed 1 base and J shed 4 bases, with 8 bases lying between them. CDR3 sequence (DNA): TGTGCCAGCAGCTTAATTAGAGGATACGAGCAGTACTTC. Protein sequence: CASSLIRGYEQYF.

This rearrangement joins TRBV12-3 or TRBV12-4 to TRBJ2-1, with 10 bases lining up with TRBD2. CDR3 length: 14 amino acids. The V gene end was trimmed by 6 bases and the J gene end by 5 bases; junction bases not matched to a gene: 4. DNA for the CDR3: TGTGCCAGCAGGGGGGGACTAGCGAACAATGAGCAGTTCTTC. This codes for CASRGGLANNEQFF.

The chain couples TRBV7-9 to TRBJ2-1; D may be TRBD1 (5 bases). Looked up from germline, CDR1 is SEHNR and CDR2 is FQNEAQ (reference sequence). The CDR3 length is 14 residues. V shed 5 bases and J shed 5 bases, with 13 bases lying between them. The chain's CDR3 is CASSPPQGNNEQFF. CDR3 nucleotides: TGTGCCAGCAGCCCCCCGCAGGGAAACAATGAGCAGTTCTTC.

As to this clonotype: Compared with germline, one end of the junction differs, possibly owing to a read error. V is TRBV11-2 and J is TRBJ2-7; 14 nucleotides agree with TRBD2. This CDR3 has 15 residues. In germline, CDR1 is SGHAT, CDR2 FQNNGV. CDR3: CANSWGLAGAYEQYF. CDR3 bases: TGTGCCAACAGCTGGGGACTAGCGGGAGCCTACGAGCAGTACTTC.

This clonotype has just a few counts. Here the CDR3 reads CASSSTASYEQYF. CDR3 DNA: TGTGCCAGCAGCTCTACGGCCTCCTACGAGCAGTACTTC. This rearrangement joins TRBV7-9 to TRBJ2-7; D uncertain. This CDR3 contains 13 residues. V lost 4 bases to trimming and J lost 0 bases, with 7 bases between them. Germline CDR1 and CDR2: SEHNR and FQNEAQ (reference sequence).

This chain's CDR3 is CAWSVSSGNYEQYF. Written as DNA, the CDR3 is TGTGCCTGGAGTGTTTCTAGCGGAAACTACGAGCAGTACTTC. V gene TRBV30 combines with J gene TRBJ2-7; TRBD2 matches at 7 bases. V lost 0 bases, J lost 3 bases, and 5 bases stayed unmatched. The CDR3 length is 14 residues. In germline, CDR1 is GTSNPN, CDR2 SVGIG (reference sequence).